This record concerns one T cell receptor (beta chain) sequence. The genes are named according to mouse. The read stops 4 residues short of the end of the CDR3; the missing end is completed from the germline J gene. The data originate from a study of CD8+ T cells in alopecia areata. The CDR3 extends over 12 amino acids. Germline values: CDR1 NSQYPW, CDR2 LRSPGD (reference sequence). Extracted RNA was reverse transcribed, and the resulting cDNA served as sequencing template. The method was immunoSEQ multiplex PCR; TCRdb's version includes in-frame clones alone and lacks a portion of them. The specimen has roughly 120,000 clones, none found just once.

The rearrangement uses TRBV1 and TRBJ2-4; tentative D call: TRBD1 (5 bases). This clonotype was obtained from a C3H/HeJ mouse with alopecia areata. This mouse strain has H2-k as its MHC haplotype. The sample taken for sequencing was lesional skin. Incomplete CDR3 DNA: TGCACCTGCAGTGGACAGTTAAAC. This translates into CTCSGQLN. The whole CDR3 is CTCSGQLNTLYF.